What follows describes a single TCR beta chain. V was shortened by 4 bases and J by 0 bases, with 3 bases between the two germline ends. CDR3 length: 12 residues. The germline gives CDR1 KGHSY, CDR2 FQNENV. This sample stems from a study of blood T cell repertoires in COVID-19. Data came from immunoSEQ multiplex PCR; TCRdb stores just in-frame clones and leaves some out. The sample includes 310,000 or so clones, approximately 90% of them seen just once. The chain combines TRBV16 with TRBJ1-2, with no clear D. Sequenced input: peripheral blood. The clonotype comes from a woman in her fifties or sixties who had recovered from COVID-19. This CDR3 is CASSPANYGYTF. The CDR3 nucleotides read TGTGCCAGCAGCCCGGCTAACTATGGCTACACCTTC.